This T cell receptor beta chain was found in a study of blood T cell repertoires in COVID-19. This clone was seen just once. The trim removed 2 bases at V and 0 bases at J, leaving 4 bases unmatched. The CDR3 is 15 residues long. Per the germline V gene, CDR1 is SGHRS and CDR2 is YFSETQ. Profiled with immunoSEQ multiplex PCR; TCRdb holds only in-frame clones, not every one. The sample has fewer than 180,000 clones, about 86% seen once. This TCR derives from a man aged 65 to 79 with acute or convalescent COVID-19. The specimen was peripheral blood. The chain couples TRBV5-1 to TRBJ2-7; 8 bases are a match to TRBD1. Here the CDR3 DNA reads TGCGCCAGCAGCTTAGGGACAGGCACCTCCTACGAGCAGTACTTC. Translating gives CASSLGTGTSYEQYF.